The sequence of this T cell receptor (beta chain) was determined in a study of regulatory T cells in long-lasting Graves disease. Germline CDR1 is SGHTS and CDR2 is YDEGEE. Trimming pared 4 bases from V and 10 bases from J, leaving 14 bases between. The CDR3 has 12 residues. Sample time point: newly diagnosed GD, antithyroid drugs for less than 3 months. Extracted PBMC RNA gave rise to the TCR library. In building TCR beta libraries, iRepertoire HTBI primers were used together with Arm-PCR of CDR3 regions. TCRdb fed the multiplex PCR reads into MiXCR, producing one record per CDR3 protein. The repertoire holds a few hundred thousand distinct CDR3 sequences, with about 17% as singletons. Ten or more counts support this clonotype. This same sample was also part of a study on T cells in Graves' hyperthyroidism and ophthalmopathy.

The TCR sequence derives from a woman between 18 and 29 years old with Graves disease. The V gene is TRBV5-8, the J gene TRBJ1-2; TRBD1 might be the D (5 bases). Material: peripheral blood mononuclear cells (PBMCs), obtained at new diagnosis, from a patient treated with antithyroid drugs. Here the CDR3 reads CASSPLGRDYTF. In DNA, the CDR3 is TGTGCCAGCAGCCCGCTGGGACGGGACTACACCTTC.